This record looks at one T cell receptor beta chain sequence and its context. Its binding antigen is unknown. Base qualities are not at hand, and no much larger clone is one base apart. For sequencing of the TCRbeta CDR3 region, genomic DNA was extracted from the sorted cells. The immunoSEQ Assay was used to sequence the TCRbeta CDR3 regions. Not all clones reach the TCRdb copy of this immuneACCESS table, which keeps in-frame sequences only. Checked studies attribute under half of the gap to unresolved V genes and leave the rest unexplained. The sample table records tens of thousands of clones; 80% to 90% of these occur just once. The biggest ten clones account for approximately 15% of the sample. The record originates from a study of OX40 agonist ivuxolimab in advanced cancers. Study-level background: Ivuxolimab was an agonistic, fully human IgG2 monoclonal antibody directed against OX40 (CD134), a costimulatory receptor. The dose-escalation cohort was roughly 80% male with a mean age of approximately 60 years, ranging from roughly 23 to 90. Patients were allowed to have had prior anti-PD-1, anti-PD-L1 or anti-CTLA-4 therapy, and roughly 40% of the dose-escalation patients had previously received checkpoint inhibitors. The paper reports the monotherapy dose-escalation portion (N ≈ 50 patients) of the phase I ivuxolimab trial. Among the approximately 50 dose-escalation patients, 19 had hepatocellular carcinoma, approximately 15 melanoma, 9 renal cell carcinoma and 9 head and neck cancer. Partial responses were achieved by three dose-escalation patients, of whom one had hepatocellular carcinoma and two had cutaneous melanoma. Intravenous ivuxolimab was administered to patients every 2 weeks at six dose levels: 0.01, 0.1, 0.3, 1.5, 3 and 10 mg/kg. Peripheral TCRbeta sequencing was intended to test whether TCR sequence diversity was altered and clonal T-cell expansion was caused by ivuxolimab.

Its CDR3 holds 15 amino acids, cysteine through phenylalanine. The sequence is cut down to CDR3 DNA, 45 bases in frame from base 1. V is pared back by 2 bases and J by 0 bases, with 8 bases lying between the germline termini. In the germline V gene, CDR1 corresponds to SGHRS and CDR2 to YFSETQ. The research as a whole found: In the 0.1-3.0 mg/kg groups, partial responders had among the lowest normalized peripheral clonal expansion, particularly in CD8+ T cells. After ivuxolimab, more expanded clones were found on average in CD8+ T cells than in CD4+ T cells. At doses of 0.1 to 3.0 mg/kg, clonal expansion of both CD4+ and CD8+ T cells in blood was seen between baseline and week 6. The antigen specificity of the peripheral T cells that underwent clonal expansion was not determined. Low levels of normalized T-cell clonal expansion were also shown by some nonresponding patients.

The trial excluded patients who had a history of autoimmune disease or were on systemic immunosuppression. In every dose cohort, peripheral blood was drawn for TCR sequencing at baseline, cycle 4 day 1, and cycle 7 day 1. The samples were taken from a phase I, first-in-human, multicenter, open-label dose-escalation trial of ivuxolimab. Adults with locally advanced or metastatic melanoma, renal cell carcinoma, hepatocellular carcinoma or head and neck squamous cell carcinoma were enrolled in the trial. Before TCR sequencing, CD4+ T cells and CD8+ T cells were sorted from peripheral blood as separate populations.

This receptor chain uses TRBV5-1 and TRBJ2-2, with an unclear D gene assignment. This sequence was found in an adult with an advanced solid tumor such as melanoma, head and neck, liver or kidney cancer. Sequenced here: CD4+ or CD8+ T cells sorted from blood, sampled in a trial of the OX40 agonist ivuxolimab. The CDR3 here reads CASSLAQSNTGELFF. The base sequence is TGCGCCAGCAGCTTAGCACAATCGAACACCGGGGAGCTGTTTTTT.